This TCR beta chain was sequenced in a study of blood T cell repertoires in COVID-19 (TCRdb year 2020). Regarding the complete study: The collaborator samples originated in the United States, Italy and Spain and spanned the acute and convalescent phases of COVID-19. The material from the prospective study consisted of cDNA or gDNA derived from T cells, B-cell-depleted T cells, or PBMCs. Subjects who had been exposed to COVID-19, were actively infected with it, or had recovered from it provided the deeply sampled blood TCRbeta repertoires that made up the dataset. A freely available public database, intended as a resource for researchers studying the immune response to SARS-CoV-2, is where the repertoires were released. Samples came from the ongoing ImmuneRACE study (first 160 participants) plus 1,254 subjects from 6 global collaborators. Nearly every sample came with metadata listing a de-identified subject ID, COVID-19 status, age in years and sex. Where available, HLA class I and class II types were taken from metadata supplied by the sample provider and were not determined by assay-based typing.

TCRbeta CDR3 regions were amplified from genomic DNA by means of the immunoSEQ Assay, a bias-controlled multiplex PCR. The study's own analysis went as follows. The number of nucleated cells in each sample was estimated from the amplification of reference gene primers within the assay. Sequence reads were collapsed and filtered to measure the absolute abundance of every unique TCRbeta CDR3 rearrangement. For each sample, productive Simpson clonality was calculated as the square root of Simpson's diversity index across productive rearrangements. In TCRdb, the immuneACCESS table is reduced to in-frame sequences with V and J assigned. These tables do not hold every clone; where another copy was compared, an unresolved V gene accounts for under half, and the others remain unexplained. The DNA was the basis for D and trimming; V, J and clone size are from that table. The sample table contains roughly 300,000 clones; only one count was recorded for 85% of them. The ten largest clones represent approximately 12% of the sample.

Relative to germline, V is 2 bases shorter and J is 4 bases shorter, with 21 bases between their ends. Its CDR3 holds 17 amino acids, cysteine through phenylalanine. The CDR3 DNA has 51 bases and is translated from base 1. CDR1 and CDR2 are read off the germline V gene (reference sequence) as PRHDT and FYEKMQ. Regarding this clone: Its antigen is unknown. It has no much larger one-base neighbor in the sample; base qualities were not kept.

Whole blood was collected in K2EDTA tubes by collaborating institutions according to the institutions' own protocols. Collaborator samples were shipped for TCRbeta analysis as frozen whole blood, isolated PBMCs, or DNA extracted from either sample type. Points the paper makes about the study in general: The amount of clinical and demographic metadata varied by source and participant and was provided uncurated.

This TCR derives from a human donor in a cohort sampled during active COVID-19. The V and J genes are TRBV13 and TRBJ2-7; the D segment could be TRBD1, given 6 matching bases. The material sequenced was peripheral blood. The CDR3 region: CASSLRDKQGFRYEQYF. The DNA sequence follows: TGTGCCAGCAGCTTACGCGATAAACAGGGATTTAGGTACGAGCAGTACTTC. The CDR3 plus the reference TRBV13 and TRBJ2-7 genes for the other parts give the full variable domain: AAGVIQSPRHLIKEKRETATLKCYPIPRHDTVYWYQQGPGQDPQFLISFYEKMQSDKGSIPDRFSAQQFSDYHSELNMSSLELGDSALYFCASSLRDKQGFRYEQYFGPGTRLTVT.